These T cell receptor beta chains were read from a single sample in a study of blood T cell repertoires in COVID-19. Measured with immunoSEQ multiplex PCR; TCRdb has only the in-frame clones, and not every one. The sample yields about 160,000 clones, approximately 86% seen once. The sequenced sample was peripheral blood. The receptors derive from a man aged 70-80 years with acute or convalescent COVID-19. CDR3s include the opening cysteine and the closing phenylalanine or tryptophan. The D gene is left open where the match is weak. Size is stated for part of the rows, as once, few or many counts, or as a class when the clone is expanded.

CDR3 DNA	CDR3 protein	D gene	J gene	clone size	V gene
TGTGCCAGCAGCTTGGGACCTAGCCTCAGCACAGATACGCAGTATTTT	CASSLGPSLSTDTQYF	NA	TRBJ2-3	NA	TRBV5-5
TGTGCCACCAGCAGAGATAGGGCTAGCGGGTCCGATACGCAGTATTTT	CATSRDRASGSDTQYF	TRBD2	TRBJ2-3	NA	TRBV15
TGTGCCAGCAGTTTTTGGCCGTATTCAAGGCAGTACTTC	CASSFWPYSRQYF	NA	TRBJ2-7	NA	TRBV27
TGTGCCAGCAGTGAATGGCAGGGAACTCAAGAGACCCAGTACTTC	CASSEWQGTQETQYF	NA	TRBJ2-5	NA	TRBV6-1
TGCAGCGTTGAAGCCGACAGCTTGAACACTGAAGCTTTCTTT	CSVEADSLNTEAFF	NA	TRBJ1-1	few	TRBV29-1
TGTGCCAGCAGCGCAGCTCACAACACAGGGGTAAGCTCCTACGAGCAGTACTTC	CASSAAHNTGVSSYEQYF	TRBD1	TRBJ2-7	NA	TRBV7-2
TGTGCCAGCAGCGCGGGGCAGTCAGATCCTGGCACAGATACGCAGTATTTT	CASSAGQSDPGTDTQYF	NA	TRBJ2-3	once	TRBV7-8
TGTGCCAGCAGCTTGGGGCGCAATCAGCCCCAGCATTTT	CASSLGRNQPQHF	NA	TRBJ1-5	NA	TRBV5-6
TGTGCCAGCAGTGACGGGGTCGGGGCCAACGTCCTGACTTTC	CASSDGVGANVLTF	NA	TRBJ2-6	NA	TRBV2
TGTGCCAGCAGTTATAGCGCCTCCTACGAGCAGTACTTC	CASSYSASYEQYF	NA	TRBJ2-7	NA	TRBV6-2/TRBV6-3
TGTGCCAGCCGCCCCGAGGGACAGAACACTGAAGCTTTCTTT	CASRPEGQNTEAFF	NA	TRBJ1-1	NA	TRBV28
TGTGCCAGCAGTCATAGCAATCAGCCCCAGCATTTT	CASSHSNQPQHF	NA	TRBJ1-5	NA	TRBV12-3/TRBV12-4
TGTGCCAGTAGAACGACAGGGTTTGGGTACAATGAGCAGTTCTTC	CASRTTGFGYNEQFF	TRBD1	TRBJ2-1	NA	TRBV19
TGTGCCAGCAGCTCATTAAATTTCCGTGGAGATGAGCAGTTCTTC	CASSSLNFRGDEQFF	NA	TRBJ2-1	few	TRBV7-9
TGCGCCAGCAGCCAAGGGAGGGACGTTGCTAGCACAGATACGCAGTATTTT	CASSQGRDVASTDTQYF	NA	TRBJ2-3	NA	TRBV4-1
TGTGCCAGCAGCTTAGTAACTAGCGCATACGAGCAGTACTTC	CASSLVTSAYEQYF	TRBD2	TRBJ2-7	NA	TRBV7-2
TGTGCCAGCAGCTGTCCGGGACTAGCGGGAGCTTGTCAGCAGTACTTC	CASSCPGLAGACQQYF	TRBD2	TRBJ2-7	NA	TRBV7-3
TGTGCCAGCAGCGCCTATAGGTCCGGGTCGGGCTACACCTTC	CASSAYRSGSGYTF	NA	TRBJ1-2	NA	TRBV7-9
TGTGCCAGCAGTGGGACAGCCTACGAGCAGTACTTC	CASSGTAYEQYF	NA	TRBJ2-7	NA	TRBV2
TGCGCCAGCAGCCAAGACCCGACTAGCGGGAGTCCCGACAATGAGCAGTTCTTC	CASSQDPTSGSPDNEQFF	TRBD2	TRBJ2-1	NA	TRBV4-3
TGTGCCTGGATATTCGGAGGGACAGGGGGCGAGGGGAACACTGAAGCTTTCTTT	CAWIFGGTGGEGNTEAFF	TRBD1	TRBJ1-1	NA	TRBV30
TGTGCCTGGACAATAAAGGGGACTCGGACAAATGAGCAGTTCTTC	CAWTIKGTRTNEQFF	NA	TRBJ2-1	NA	TRBV30
TGCAGTGCTAGTTTAGACCAAGAGACCCAGTACTTC	CSASLDQETQYF	NA	TRBJ2-5	NA	TRBV20-1
TGTGCCAGCAGCTTCGCCGGGACTACAGAAGAGACCCAGTACTTC	CASSFAGTTEETQYF	TRBD2	TRBJ2-5	NA	TRBV7-3
TGTGCCAGCAGTGAGAGACTAGCGGGAGGCTTCGAGCAGTACTTC	CASSERLAGGFEQYF	TRBD2	TRBJ2-7	NA	TRBV2
TGTGCCAGCAGTTACTCTCTGGGGACACCATTCTACAATGAGCAGTTCTTC	CASSYSLGTPFYNEQFF	NA	TRBJ2-1	NA	TRBV6-2/TRBV6-3
TGTGCCAGTAGGATGACAGGGGGGTGGACCGGGGAGCTGTTTTTT	CASRMTGGWTGELFF	TRBD1	TRBJ2-2	NA	TRBV19
TGTGCCAGCACCAAGGGGGCCAACTCCTACGAGCAGTACTTC	CASTKGANSYEQYF	TRBD1	TRBJ2-7	NA	TRBV7-9
TGTGCCAGCAGCTTAGCGGGAGGGCTAAATGAGCAGTTCTTC	CASSLAGGLNEQFF	TRBD2	TRBJ2-1	few	TRBV7-3
TGTGCCAGCAGCGTGGGACTAGCGGAGGAGCAGTACTTC	CASSVGLAEEQYF	TRBD2	TRBJ2-7	NA	TRBV7-9
TGTGCCAGCAGCTCGGGACAGGACCAATCAATCTATGGCTACACCTTC	CASSSGQDQSIYGYTF	TRBD1	TRBJ1-2	NA	TRBV5-4
TGCGCCAGCAGCTTGTACGGTCGGGGTAGCGGGAGGAGCTCCTACAATGAGCAGTTCTTC	CASSLYGRGSGRSSYNEQFF	TRBD2	TRBJ2-1	NA	TRBV5-1
TGTGCCAGCAGCTTGGAGGGGCTGACGCCTGGAAACACCATATATTTT	CASSLEGLTPGNTIYF	NA	TRBJ1-3	NA	TRBV5-8
TGTGCCAGCAGCCCGGCGGGATTTGAAAAACTGTTTTTT	CASSPAGFEKLFF	NA	TRBJ1-4	few	TRBV3-1/TRBV3-2
TGTGCCAGCAGCCCTTTAAGGCCCGCGGACGAGCAGTACTTC	CASSPLRPADEQYF	NA	TRBJ2-7	NA	TRBV7-8
TGCGCCAGCAACCAACTAGCGGGAGATTCTCACGAGCAGTACTTC	CASNQLAGDSHEQYF	TRBD2	TRBJ2-7	NA	TRBV5-1
TGTGCCAGCAGCTTAGAGGTTCCTAGCGGGATCACCGCAGGGGCCAAAAACATTCAGTACTTC	CASSLEVPSGITAGAKNIQYF	TRBD2	TRBJ2-4	NA	TRBV7-6
TGCGCCAGCAGCTTGGACAGAAACACTGAAGCTTTCTTT	CASSLDRNTEAFF	NA	TRBJ1-1	NA	TRBV5-1
TGTGCCAGCAGCCAAGCCTCGGGAGCGATTTACACAGATACGCAGTATTTT	CASSQASGAIYTDTQYF	NA	TRBJ2-3	NA	TRBV3-1/TRBV3-2
TGTGCCAGCAGCCACGGGACTAGCGGGGAGACCCAGTACTTC	CASSHGTSGETQYF	TRBD2	TRBJ2-5	few	TRBV4-2